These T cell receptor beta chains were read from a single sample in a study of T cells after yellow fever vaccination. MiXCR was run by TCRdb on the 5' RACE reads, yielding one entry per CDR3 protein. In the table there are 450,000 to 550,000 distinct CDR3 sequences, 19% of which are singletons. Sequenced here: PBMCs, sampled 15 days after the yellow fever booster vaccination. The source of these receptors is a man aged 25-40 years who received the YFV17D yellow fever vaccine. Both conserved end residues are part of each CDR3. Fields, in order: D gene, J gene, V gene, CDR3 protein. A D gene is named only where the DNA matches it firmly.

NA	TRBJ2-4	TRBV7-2	CASSSPDRAGGNIQYF
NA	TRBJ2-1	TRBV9	CASSVSPTGEQFF
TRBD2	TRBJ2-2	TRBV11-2	CASSLEPLSPRGSSLLNTGELFF
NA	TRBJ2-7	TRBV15	CATSRDRARSYEQYF
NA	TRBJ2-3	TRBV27	CASSLSRGPSTDTQYF
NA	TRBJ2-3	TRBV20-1	CSGLYRKYNTDTQYF
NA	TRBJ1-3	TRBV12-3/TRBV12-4	CASTLAVSGNTIYF
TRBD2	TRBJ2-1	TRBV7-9	CASSLPSGRTNEQFF
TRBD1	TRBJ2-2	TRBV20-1	CSAQGVANTGELFF
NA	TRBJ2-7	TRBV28	CASSLIWHQGEDEQYF
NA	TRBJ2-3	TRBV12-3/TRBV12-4	CASSLGLTSADTQYF
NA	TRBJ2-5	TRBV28	CASSFARGTQYF
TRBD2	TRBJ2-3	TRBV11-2	CASSARQADIGLAGTDTQYF
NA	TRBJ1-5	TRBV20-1	CSASYGGNQPQHF
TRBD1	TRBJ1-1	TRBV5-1	CASSLAQGGEAFF
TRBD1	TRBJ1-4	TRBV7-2	CASSPRTGKLFF
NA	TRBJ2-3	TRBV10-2	CASSGGGQSTDTQYF
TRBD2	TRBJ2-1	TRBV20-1	CSARDTGTRLNEQFF
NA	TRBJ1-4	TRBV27	CASSPAGRVFLGEKLFF
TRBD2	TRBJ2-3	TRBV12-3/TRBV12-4	CASSFPQREGRATQYF
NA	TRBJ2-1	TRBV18	CASSPPIQVGEQFF
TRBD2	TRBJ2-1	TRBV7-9	CASSLLAGGRGEQFF
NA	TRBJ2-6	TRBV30	CAWSWDSGANVLTF
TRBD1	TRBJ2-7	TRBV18	CASSPQTGDHYEQYF
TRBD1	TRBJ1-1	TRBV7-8	CASSLGTGGLNTEAFF
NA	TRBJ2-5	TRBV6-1	CASRRWTKETQYF
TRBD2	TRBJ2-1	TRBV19	CASRRTSGTSYNEQFF
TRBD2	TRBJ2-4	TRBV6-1	CASRIAGGSKNIQYF
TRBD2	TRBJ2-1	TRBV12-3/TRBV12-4	CASSPSGRNYEQFF
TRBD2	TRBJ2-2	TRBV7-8	CASSLLSGKGTGELFF
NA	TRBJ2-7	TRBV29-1	CSVERGANGYEQYF
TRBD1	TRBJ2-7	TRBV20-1	CSAEPGDRLAYEQYF
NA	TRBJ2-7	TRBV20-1	CSARVGASYEQYF
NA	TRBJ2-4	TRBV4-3	CASSQDPGLAKNIQYF
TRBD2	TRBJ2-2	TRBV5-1	CASSGTSGVNTGELFF
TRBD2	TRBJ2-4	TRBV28	CASSLLSGRDIQYF
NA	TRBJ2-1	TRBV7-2	CASSPARGEQFF
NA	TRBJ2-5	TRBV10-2	CASSGRERFQETQYF
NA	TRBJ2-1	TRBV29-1	CSVDRTNEQFF
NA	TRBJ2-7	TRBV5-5	CASSMLRQTEREQYF
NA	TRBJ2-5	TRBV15	CATSRESGRTNQETQYF
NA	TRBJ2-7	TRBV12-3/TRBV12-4	CASSFLLGGGVEQYF
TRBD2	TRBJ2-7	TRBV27	CASRSAGTTYEQYF
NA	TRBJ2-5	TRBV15	CATSRDRWQETQYF
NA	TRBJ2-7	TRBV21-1	CATVADYEQYF
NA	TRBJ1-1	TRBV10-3	CAISFGPNTEAFF
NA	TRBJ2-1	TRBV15	CATSRVARGEQFF
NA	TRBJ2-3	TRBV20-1	CSARVGGSTDTQYF
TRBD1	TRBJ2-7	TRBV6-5	CASSYSTGGYEPYF
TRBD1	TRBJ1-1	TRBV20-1	CSASGTVMNTEAFF